The present entry profiles one T cell receptor (beta chain) with its context. CDR3 size: 16 residues. The germline V gene has CDR1 LGHNA and CDR2 YSLEER. V shed 5 bases, J shed 1 base, and the junction held 7 bases outside the gene matches. The assay was immunoSEQ multiplex PCR, and TCRdb's table has in-frame clones only and misses some. This table has around 30,000 clones, roughly 88% appearing once. This sample is part of a study of control samples from healthy donors and cancer patients. The receptor was isolated from a man aged 50-59 years with lung cancer. The rearrangement links TRBV4-3 to TRBJ2-1; 8 nucleotides match TRBD1. Input material: PBMCs. Here the CDR3 reads CASSSNQGASYNEQFF. The DNA for the CDR3 is TGCGCCAGCAGCTCAAACCAGGGGGCGTCCTACAATGAGCAGTTCTTC.